This is a list of T cell receptor beta chains from one sample in a study of Ad26.COV2.S vaccination and SARS-CoV-2 variants. This table comes from immunoSEQ multiplex PCR, and its TCRdb copy is limited to in-frame clones, with some not included. The data show about 280,000 clones, with 70% to 90% seen just once and about 3.1% held by the top ten. Sequences were derived from peripheral blood, sampled in a trial of Ad26.COV2.S vaccine versus placebo. Receptors were obtained from a person aged 18-65 years who received the Ad26.COV2.S COVID-19 vaccine or a placebo. CDR3s include the opening cysteine and the closing phenylalanine or tryptophan. D genes are given only for firm matches. Size is omitted from some rows. Given values are once, few, many or a class for expanded clones.

d_call clone_size j_call v_call cdr3_aa cdr3_nt
NA NA TRBJ2-3 TRBV4-2 CASSQVLERASTDTQYF TGTGCCAGCAGCCAAGTCCTCGAGCGAGCTAGCACAGATACGCAGTATTTT
TRBD2 NA TRBJ2-7 TRBV4-2 CASSQAPSGSSYEQYF TGTGCCAGCAGCCAAGCCCCTAGCGGGAGCTCCTACGAGCAGTACTTC
TRBD1 once TRBJ1-1 TRBV19 CASSNTGTGRGYYTEAFF TGTGCCAGTAGTAATACCGGGACAGGGAGGGGTTACTACACTGAAGCTTTCTTT
NA NA TRBJ1-1 TRBV7-9 CASSPVGVNTEAFF TGTGCCAGCAGTCCCGTGGGAGTCAACACTGAAGCTTTCTTT
NA NA TRBJ2-3 TRBV9 CASSLTQGGNTDTQYF TGTGCCAGCAGCTTGACGCAGGGTGGTAACACAGATACGCAGTATTTT
NA NA TRBJ2-7 TRBV6-5 CASTVQVGSYEQYF TGTGCCAGCACCGTCCAGGTTGGGTCCTACGAGCAGTACTTC
NA once TRBJ2-7 TRBV9 CASSVGGDAYEQYF TGTGCCAGCAGCGTAGGAGGGGATGCTTACGAGCAGTACTTC
NA NA TRBJ2-7 TRBV27 CASTGGAGTYEQYF TGTGCCAGTACCGGAGGGGCAGGGACGTACGAGCAGTACTTC
TRBD2 NA TRBJ2-7 TRBV4-1 CASSQESGLAVYEQYF TGCGCCAGCAGCCAAGAATCTGGACTAGCGGTCTACGAGCAGTACTTC
NA NA TRBJ1-1 TRBV4-1 CASSQGISEAFF TGCGCCAGCAGCCAAGGTATCAGTGAAGCTTTCTTT
NA NA TRBJ2-7 TRBV12-3/TRBV12-4 CASSLMEVYEQYF TGTGCCAGCAGTTTGATGGAGGTGTACGAGCAGTACTTC
NA NA TRBJ2-1 TRBV19 CASSILGFGEQFF TGTGCCAGTAGTATATTGGGGTTCGGTGAGCAGTTCTTC
TRBD2 NA TRBJ2-7 TRBV4-2 CASSQDLAGSYEQYF TGTGCCAGCAGCCAAGATTTAGCGGGCTCCTACGAGCAGTACTTC
TRBD1 NA TRBJ1-2 TRBV30 CAWYRTGGSYGYTF TGTGCCTGGTATAGGACAGGGGGATCCTATGGCTACACCTTC
NA NA TRBJ1-3 TRBV12-3/TRBV12-4 CASSWGGGTIYF TGTGCCAGCAGTTGGGGGGGAGGCACCATATATTTT
NA NA TRBJ2-1 TRBV21-1 CASSKEDGNEQFF TGTGCCAGCAGCAAAGAGGACGGCAATGAGCAGTTCTTC
TRBD2 NA TRBJ2-5 TRBV6-6 CASSRTSGALAQYF TGTGCCAGCAGCCGGACTAGCGGCGCGTTGGCCCAGTACTTC
TRBD2 NA TRBJ2-7 TRBV5-6 CASSLPGTSGEQYF TGTGCCAGCAGCCTACCCGGGACTAGCGGCGAGCAGTACTTC
TRBD1 NA TRBJ1-6 TRBV2 CASRRLGTGGNSNSPLHF TGTGCCAGCAGAAGACTAGGGACAGGGGGAAATAGTAATTCACCCCTCCACTTT
TRBD1 NA TRBJ1-2 TRBV6-5 CASSYSGTGGLYGYTF TGTGCCAGCAGTTACTCAGGGACAGGGGGTCTCTATGGCTACACCTTC
TRBD1 NA TRBJ1-2 TRBV3-1/TRBV3-2 CASSQAVTGVYGYTF TGTGCCAGCAGCCAAGCTGTGACAGGGGTCTATGGCTACACCTTC
TRBD2 NA TRBJ2-7 TRBV2 CASSGIASEQYF TGTGCCAGTAGCGGGATTGCCAGCGAGCAGTACTTC
TRBD1 few TRBJ1-1 TRBV11-2 CASSQRPGQVLEAFF TGTGCCAGCAGCCAACGCCCCGGACAGGTCCTTGAAGCTTTCTTT
NA NA TRBJ2-3 TRBV19 CASSIKGDTQYF TGTGCCAGTAGTATAAAAGGAGATACGCAGTATTTT
NA NA TRBJ1-6 TRBV2 CASTRGWAGGNSPLHF TGTGCCAGCACCCGGGGCTGGGCAGGCGGTAATTCACCCCTCCACTTT
NA once TRBJ1-1 TRBV5-4 CASSFIDRKAEAFF TGTGCCAGCAGCTTCATAGACAGGAAAGCTGAAGCTTTCTTT
NA NA TRBJ1-5 TRBV7-9 CASSLVPGRGDDQPQHF TGTGCCAGCAGCTTAGTACCCGGCAGGGGTGACGATCAGCCCCAGCATTTT
NA NA TRBJ1-1 TRBV5-5 CASTFLGRDTEAFF TGTGCCAGCACCTTCCTCGGGAGGGACACTGAAGCTTTCTTT
NA NA TRBJ1-1 TRBV30 CAWSVNRNTEAFF TGTGCCTGGAGTGTAAATCGGAACACTGAAGCTTTCTTT
NA few TRBJ2-7 TRBV3-1/TRBV3-2 CASSQDREQYF TGTGCCAGCAGCCAAGACCGTGAGCAGTACTTC
TRBD1 few TRBJ2-7 TRBV5-1 CASSLAPGGSYEQYF TGCGCCAGCAGCTTGGCCCCAGGGGGTTCCTACGAGCAGTACTTC
NA once TRBJ1-6 TRBV6-5 CASARGQTYNSPLHF TGTGCCAGCGCTAGAGGACAGACCTATAATTCACCCCTCCACTTT